This T cell receptor beta chain was obtained from a study of cytomegalovirus exposure and HLA in healthy donors. About the study: Researchers previously reported finding 100 million or so unique TCR beta sequences from about 170 million T cells. The study's findings and limits: A later analysis, which compared TCR beta chains of equal frequency, found the HLA-associated ones more clonally expanded. As a later analysis showed, several of the most significant clusters appeared to be linked to common viral pathogens. The study put 150 or so TCR beta chains on its list as cytomegalovirus-associated.

13 Jbeta primers and 60 Vbeta primers were used for the PCR. This table comes from immunoSEQ multiplex PCR, and its TCRdb copy is limited to in-frame clones, with some not included. This table has approximately 180,000 clones, around 80% appearing once. Concerning this clone itself: Its cognate antigen is unknown.

V lost 7 bases and J lost 2; bases outside the gene matches: 12. Germline CDR1 is SGHAT and CDR2 is FQNNGV. The CDR3 totals 17 residues. The TCR was taken from a woman under 30 in good health and CMV-seronegative. This chain links TRBV11-2 with TRBJ2-3; 10 bases line up with TRBD1. Source material: PBMCs. CDR3 residues: CASNSLWGQGITDTQYF. CDR3 nucleotides: TGTGCCAGCAATTCCCTATGGGGACAGGGGATCACAGATACGCAGTATTTT.